What follows are 3 T cell receptor beta chains derived from one specimen sequenced in a study of blood T cell repertoires in COVID-19. The data were produced by immunoSEQ multiplex PCR, yet TCRdb's version contains in-frame clones alone and is incomplete. The sample gives 130,000 to 150,000 clones, roughly 77% of which show up once; just under 5% is in the top ten. Sequenced input: peripheral blood. The receptors were sampled from a woman in her seventies with COVID-19, enrolled during active disease.

This chain joins TRBV5-6 and TRBJ2-6; possibly TRBD1 for D (6 bases). The CDR3 is 17 residues long. V dropped 4 bases and J dropped 2 bases, with 16 bases sitting between them. The germline V gene has CDR1 SGHDT and CDR2 YYEEEE. The CDR3 sequence: CASSGPLGAPGANVLTF. The CDR3 DNA sequence: TGTGCCAGCAGCGGGCCCCTGGGGGCCCCTGGGGCCAACGTCCTGACTTTC. Drawing the rest from reference TRBV5-6 and TRBJ2-6, the complete variable domain is DAGVTQSPTHLIKTRGQQVTLRCSPKSGHDTVSWYQQALGQGPQFIFQYYEEEERQRGNFPDRFSGHQFPNYSSELNVNALLLGDSALYLCASSGPLGAPGANVLTFGAGSRLTVL.

The chain has TRBV12-3 or TRBV12-4 and TRBJ2-1; 9 bases fit TRBD2. The CDR3 is made up of 13 amino acids. The J segment lost 6 bases and the V segment lost 5 bases, leaving 2 bases of the junction unmatched. The CDR3 loop is CASSAGGPNEQFF. CDR3 coding DNA: TGTGCCAGCAGTGCGGGGGGGCCCAATGAGCAGTTCTTC.

This clone was counted a single time. The rearrangement uses TRBV25-1 and TRBJ1-1; no definite D call. V was clipped by 2 bases and J by 3 bases, with 10 bases between them. This CDR3 region has 14 residues. Germline V gene sequence: CDR1 MGHDK, CDR2 SYGVNS. Here the CDR3 reads CASSETGRDTEAFF. CDR3 in DNA: TGTGCCAGCAGTGAAACCGGGAGGGACACTGAAGCTTTCTTT.